These 13 T cell receptor beta chains came from one sample sequenced in a study of spatial heterogeneity in lung cancer. TCRdb reprocessed the 5' RACE reads via MiXCR and lists one record per CDR3 protein. The sample gives tens of thousands of distinct CDR3 sequences, around 7% of which show up once; more than 13% is in the top ten. Time point here: sample taken at primary tumor resection. The specimen comprised PBMCs, sampled at surgery. All receptors come from a male donor with early-stage non-small cell lung cancer.

By sample share, this clonotype is medium-sized. Here the CDR3 DNA reads TGTGCCAGCAGCTTGGGCTCTAGCTACGAGCAGTACTTC. As protein: CASSLGSSYEQYF. This sequence joins TRBV5-6 and TRBJ2-7; D gene uncertain. V dropped 0 bases and J dropped 3 bases, with 7 bases sitting between them. This CDR3 has 13 amino acids. Germline V CDR1 and CDR2: SGHDT, YYEEEE.

This clonotype was seen repeatedly, ten times or more. The rearrangement joins TRBV5-1 to TRBJ2-7, with TRBD1 matching 9 bases. With V trimmed by 5 bases and J by 3 bases, 6 bases remained unmatched. Germline CDR1 reads SGHRS; CDR2 reads YFSETQ. CDR3 length equals 14 residues. CDR3 residues: CASREGTGNYEQYF. The DNA for the CDR3 is TGCGCCAGCAGGGAAGGGACAGGGAACTACGAGCAGTACTTC.

The V call is TRBV25-1, the J call TRBJ2-3; TRBD2 aligns across 16 bases. The CDR3 is made up of 16 amino acids. J lost 6 bases, V lost 4 bases, and 4 bases had no gene match. Germline V CDR1 and CDR2: MGHDK, SYGVNS. The CDR3 DNA sequence: TGTGCCAGCAGTGCGGGACTAGCGGGAGGGCCCGATACGCAGTATTTT. It translates to CASSAGLAGGPDTQYF. The full variable domain, its missing parts supplied by reference TRBV25-1 and TRBJ2-3, is EADIYQTPRYLVIGTGKKITLECSQTMGHDKMYWYQQDPGMELHLIHYSYGVNSTEKGDLSSESTVSRIRTEHFPLTLESARPSHTSQYLCASSAGLAGGPDTQYFGPGTRLTVL.

This clonotype has ten or more counts. The chain has TRBV12-3 or TRBV12-4 and TRBJ1-5, with 9 bases lining up with TRBD1. The CDR3 length is 16 residues. V lost 5 bases, J lost 2 bases, and 7 bases stayed unmatched. Here the CDR3 reads CASSPGTGSGNQPQHF. The CDR3 DNA is TGTGCCAGCAGTCCCGGGACAGGGTCTGGCAATCAGCCCCAGCATTTT.

This clonotype was observed at least ten times. The chain carries TRBV14 and TRBJ2-4; the match to TRBD1 covers 10 bases. The CDR3 sequence is 16 residues long. The trim removed 4 bases at V and 1 base at J, leaving 4 bases unmatched. CDR1 is SGHDN and CDR2 is FVKESK in the germline V gene. The CDR3 spells CASSRGQGIAKNIQYF. The CDR3 region has the DNA TGTGCCAGCAGCCGGGGACAGGGGATTGCCAAAAACATTCAGTACTTC.

This clonotype was seen repeatedly, ten times or more. The rearrangement uses TRBV10-1 and TRBJ1-1; 7 bases match TRBD1. The CDR3 loop spans 14 amino acids. V shed 4 bases, J shed 6 bases, and the junction held 8 bases outside the gene matches. Germline V gene lookup returns CDR1 WNHNN and CDR2 SYGVQD (reference sequence). CDR3 protein: CASSVARQGAEAFF. The CDR3 DNA reads TGCGCCAGCAGTGTGGCACGGCAGGGGGCTGAAGCTTTCTTT.

This chain connects TRBV5-1 to TRBJ2-5; the D call may be TRBD1 or TRBD2 (5 bases each). V gave up 2 bases and J gave up 5 bases, with 16 bases separating them. CDR1 is SGHRS and CDR2 is YFSETQ in the germline V gene. This CDR3 region has 15 residues. The CDR3 DNA is TGCGCCAGCAGCTTCGCCCGGACAACGGGGGAGACCCAGTACTTC. The encoded protein is CASSFARTTGETQYF.

This clonotype has a count of ten or more. The genes are TRBV5-1 and TRBJ2-2; 8 nucleotides line up with TRBD1. CDR3 length equals 15 residues. With V trimmed by 3 bases and J by 8 bases, 9 bases remained unmatched. Germline V gives CDR1 SGHRS, CDR2 YFSETQ. The CDR3 DNA reads as TGCGCCAGCAGCTCCGACAGGGGTACGACGGGGGAGCTGTTTTTT. Translation gives CASSSDRGTTGELFF.

The V and J genes are TRBV7-8 and TRBJ2-1, with no clear D. V was shortened by 1 base and J by 8 bases, with 9 bases between the two germline ends. The germline V gene encodes CDR1 SGHVS and CDR2 FQNEAQ. CDR3 length: 13 residues. CDR3 bases: TGTGCCAGCAGCTTAGGTAGACAACATGAGCAGTTCTTC. Translated, it gives CASSLGRQHEQFF. Drawing the rest from reference TRBV7-8 and TRBJ2-1, the complete variable domain is GAGVSQSPRYKVAKRGQDVALRCDPISGHVSLFWYQQALGQGPEFLTYFQNEAQLDKSGLPSDRFFAERPEGSVSTLKIQRTQQEDSAVYLCASSLGRQHEQFFGPGTRLTVL.

This clonotype was detected many times. This chain connects TRBV6-6 to TRBJ2-7; 7 nucleotides match TRBD1. V was pared by 6 bases and J by 0 bases, with 11 bases of the junction left unmatched. Germline V CDR1 and CDR2: MNHNY, SVGAGI (reference sequence). The CDR3 length is 16 residues. The CDR3 DNA reads TGTGCCAGCAGCGACCCGGGACAGAGGTACTCCTACGAGCAGTACTTC. It translates to CASSDPGQRYSYEQYF.

This clonotype occurred many times. The rearrangement uses TRBV19 and TRBJ1-3, with TRBD1 as a possible D gene (6 bases). The CDR3 extends over 15 amino acids. V gave up 5 bases and J gave up 0 bases, with 11 bases separating them. The germline gives CDR1 LNHDA, CDR2 SQIVND (reference sequence). The CDR3 loop reads CASSLDRTSGNTIYF. CDR3 sequence (DNA): TGTGCCAGTAGTTTGGACAGAACCTCTGGAAACACCATATATTTT.

The chain recombines TRBV5-1 with TRBJ2-7, with TRBD2 as a possible D gene (6 bases). In germline, CDR1 is SGHRS, CDR2 YFSETQ. CDR3 length equals 14 residues. Deletions cut 4 bases from V and 2 bases from J, with 13 bases between. This CDR3 reads CASSPPGVTYEQYF. The CDR3 region has the DNA TGCGCCAGCAGCCCGCCGGGAGTTACCTACGAGCAGTACTTC. Full variable domain (rest looked up from reference TRBV5-1 and TRBJ2-7): KAGVTQTPRYLIKTRGQQVTLSCSPISGHRSVSWYQQTPGQGLQFLFEYFSETQRNKGNFPGRFSGRQFSNSRSEMNVSTLELGDSALYLCASSPPGVTYEQYFGPGTRLTVT.

In this sample, this clonotype turned up many times. The V gene is TRBV6-5, the J gene TRBJ2-7, with 9 bases lining up with TRBD2. The CDR3 has 15 amino acids. CDR1 is MNHEY, CDR2 SVGAGI, per germline. The V gene end was trimmed by 2 bases and the J gene end by 4 bases; junction bases not matched to a gene: 6. This CDR3 is CASSYAAGGPYEQYF. CDR3 DNA sequence: TGTGCCAGCAGTTACGCGGCGGGAGGGCCGTACGAGCAGTACTTC.